This TCR beta chain was sequenced for a study of T cells in Graves' hyperthyroidism and ophthalmopathy. About the study: Before any treatment, at initial diagnosis, peripheral blood was collected. Notes on the study in general: Onset of ophthalmopathy came a median roughly 6.9 months after the model predicted it. A 13 V-J model separated ophthalmopathy from stable hyperthyroidism.

The sample holds many counts of this clonotype. Its antigen is unidentified. Trimming took off 5 bases at V and 0 bases at J, with 14 bases between the two ends. The CDR3 length is 15 residues. CDR1 is SGHAT, CDR2 FQDESV, per germline (reference sequence). The investigators amplified TCR beta CDR3 regions from RNA transcripts. The HTBI primer set was used in a first-round RT-PCR of the TCR CDR3. TCRdb analysed the multiplex PCR reads with MiXCR anew, one entry per CDR3 protein. The repertoire consists of about 380,000 distinct CDR3 sequences, with approximately 15% occurring once and the leading ten covering under 25%.

V and J are TRBV11-1 and TRBJ2-7; D might be TRBD2 (6 bases). Sequencing input: blood. The receptor was isolated from a man under 40 with Graves' hyperthyroidism that later progressed to Graves' ophthalmopathy. In nucleotides, the CDR3 is TGTGCCAGCAGCATGAGCCGGGACTCCTCCTACGAGCAGTACTTC. Translation gives CASSMSRDSSYEQYF.